This note documents a single TCR beta chain sequence. The Seattle site enrolled patients during active infection and followed them longitudinally. Per the original methods: Counts of nucleated cells, estimated from reference gene primer amplification, were obtained. Here immunoSEQ multiplex PCR was the method, and the copy in TCRdb shows in-frame clones only, minus some. V and J calls and clone size are those listed in that table; D and trimming were worked out from the DNA. The repertoire holds fewer than 250,000 clones, with around 76% as singletons. This sample stems from a study of blood T cell repertoires in COVID-19. Across the study: Specimens from acute and convalescent COVID-19 originated in the United States, Italy and Spain. The analysed material was cDNA or gDNA that came from T cells, B-cell-depleted T cells, or PBMCs.

The CDR3 spans 15 residues. Trimming took off 5 bases at V and 10 bases at J, with 18 bases between the two ends. The V gene's germline CDR1 is MNHEY and CDR2 SVGAGI. The sample comprised peripheral blood. The gene calls are TRBV6-5 and TRBJ1-6; D may be TRBD1 (5 bases). This sequence was found in an older woman with COVID-19, enrolled during active disease. As DNA, the CDR3 is TGTGCCAGCAGTCATCGCCGGGGGGGTAACTCACCCCTCCACTTT. Its translation is CASSHRRGGNSPLHF.